What follows describes a single T cell receptor beta chain. This clone's antigen is unknown. No much larger clone is present one base from it, and per-base qualities are unavailable. Participants in the prospective study were aged roughly 18 to 89 years, lived in 20 to 25 United States geographic areas, and enrolled through a virtual design. In the prospective study, participants were assigned to cohorts based on the clinical history participants reported in a screening survey and a study questionnaire. Each participant in the prospective study had whole blood, serum and a nasopharyngeal or oropharyngeal swab collected by mobile phlebotomists. Participants in the prospective study had the option to provide additional blood draws and questionnaires over an approximately two-month period. Before DNA extraction, prospective study blood samples were shipped either frozen or at room temperature. The data are from a study of blood T cell repertoires in COVID-19 (TCRdb year 2020). Concerning the study at large: ImmuneRACE Cohort 3 recovered participants were defined by two consecutive negative NP/OP PCR tests, healthcare professional clearance, or symptom resolution. Samples covering the acute and convalescent phases of COVID-19 were provided by collaborators in the United States, Italy and Spain. The material from the prospective study consisted of cDNA or gDNA derived from T cells, B-cell-depleted T cells, or PBMCs. Deeply sampled blood TCRbeta repertoires from subjects exposed to, actively infected with, or recovered from COVID-19 were included in the dataset. The repertoires were released in a freely available public database intended as a resource for research on the immune response to SARS-CoV-2. The samples were drawn from the first 160 participants of the ongoing ImmuneRACE study and from 1,254 subjects provided by 6 global collaborators. The sample metadata nearly always contained a de-identified subject ID, COVID-19 status, age in years and sex. Where HLA class I and class II types were available, the types were taken from metadata supplied by the sample provider, not from assay-based typing.

The CDR3 spans 15 residues, from the cysteine through the phenylalanine. Kept here is only the CDR3 DNA, which spans 45 bases and is read in frame from base 1. V is clipped by 4 bases and J by 1 base, and the sequence between their germline boundaries is 13 bases long. CDR1 and CDR2 (SGHNT, YYREEE) derive from the germline V gene (reference sequence). TCRbeta CDR3 regions were amplified from genomic DNA using the immunoSEQ Assay, a bias-controlled multiplex PCR. The source study handled its data this way. The number of nucleated cells in each sample was estimated by amplification of reference gene primers within the assay. To quantify the absolute abundance of each unique TCRbeta CDR3 rearrangement, sequence reads were collapsed and filtered. Productive Simpson clonality was computed per sample as the square root of Simpson's diversity index over productive rearrangements. TCRdb obtained this table from immuneACCESS and retained in-frame rearrangements with V and J assigned. These tables miss some clones; where compared with another copy, unresolved V genes account for less than half of the shortfall, and the remainder is unexplained. V and J calls and clone size follow that table, whereas D and trimming were derived from the DNA. This sample comprises a few hundred thousand clones, roughly 91% of them detected only once. Of the sample, approximately 2% is held by the ten largest clones.

Study-wide findings and limitations: How much clinical and demographic metadata was included differed by source and by participant, and the metadata was provided uncurated.

The chain is assembled from TRBV5-4 and TRBJ2-3; 6 matching bases give a weak D call of TRBD2. Sequencing was carried out using PBMCs or T cells enriched from blood (not recorded which). This TCR came from a woman aged 55-69 years in a cohort exposed to, infected with or recovered from COVID-19 (not recorded which). Here the CDR3 is given as CASSPGGIGTDTQYF. Read as DNA, the sequence is TGTGCCAGCAGCCCCGGAGGGATCGGCACAGATACGCAGTATTTT.